Listed here are 6 T cell receptor beta chains from one sample, sequenced in a study of blood T cell repertoires in COVID-19. TCRdb's table, derived via immunoSEQ multiplex PCR, lists solely in-frame clones and lacks some. The data contain about 130,000 clones, roughly 89% of them seen just once; the ten biggest clones take up approximately 4.3%. Sequenced input: peripheral blood. The receptors derive from a man in his sixties with COVID-19, enrolled during active disease.

This clone has just one count. V gene TRBV7-2 combines with J gene TRBJ1-2, with a possible D match to TRBD1 (5 bases). CDR3 size: 13 residues. V was trimmed by 3 bases and J by 6 bases, leaving 11 bases between them. The germline V gene has CDR1 SGHTA and CDR2 FQGNSA. The chain's CDR3 is CASSFETANGYTF. The CDR3 nucleotides read TGTGCCAGCAGCTTTGAGACAGCGAATGGCTACACCTTC.

This chain links TRBV7-7 with TRBJ2-2, with a weak D call TRBD2 (5 bases). CDR1 and CDR2 (germline): SSHAT, FNYEAQ (reference sequence). The CDR3 runs to 17 residues. V was shortened by 3 bases and J by 3 bases, with 17 bases between the two germline ends. CDR3 residues: CASSLRPGILDTGELFF. CDR3 in DNA: TGTGCCAGCAGCTTGCGACCGGGGATATTGGACACCGGGGAGCTGTTTTTT.

This clone appeared once. The CDR3 DNA reads as TGTGCCAGCAGCCGGGACATCCAAGCCTACGAGCAGTACTTC. Its translation: CASSRDIQAYEQYF. V gene TRBV5-4 combines with J gene TRBJ2-7; tentatively, D is TRBD1 (6 bases). There are 14 residues in the CDR3. V was cut by 4 bases and J by 2 bases, with 13 bases left in between. Germline CDR1 and CDR2: SGHNT and YYREEE (reference sequence).

The chain joins TRBV7-9 to TRBJ1-2, with TRBD1 matching 7 bases. Germline CDR1 is SEHNR and CDR2 is FQNEAQ (reference sequence). This CDR3 has 13 amino acids. V gave up 5 bases and J gave up 6 bases; unmatched junction bases: 6. DNA for the CDR3: TGTGCCAGCAGCAAGACAGGGCCTGATGGCTACACCTTC. It is translated as CASSKTGPDGYTF.

Only one count was recorded for this clone. The chain recombines TRBV4-3 with TRBJ2-2; TRBD1 matches 7 bases. The V gene end was trimmed by 6 bases and the J gene end by 6 bases; junction bases not matched to a gene: 10. Germline-derived CDR1 and CDR2 are LGHNA and YSLEER. The CDR3 has 15 residues. The chain's CDR3 is CASSPGQKVAGELFF. The CDR3 DNA is TGCGCCAGCAGTCCGGGACAGAAAGTCGCCGGGGAGCTGTTTTTT.

The rearrangement uses TRBV10-3 and TRBJ2-4; 7 bases map to TRBD2. Trimming cost V 4 bases and J 2 bases; bases outside gene matches: 2. CDR1 is ENHRY, CDR2 SYGVKD, per germline. The CDR3 spans 14 residues. The CDR3 protein is CAISGGGSKNIQYF. As DNA, the CDR3 is TGTGCCATCAGTGGGGGGGGATCCAAAAACATTCAGTACTTC.